This TCR beta chain was documented in a study of blood T cell repertoires in COVID-19. Turning to the study itself: Acute and convalescent COVID-19 specimens originated in the United States, Italy and Spain. The analysed material was cDNA or gDNA that came from T cells, B-cell-depleted T cells, or PBMCs.

The data were produced by immunoSEQ multiplex PCR, yet TCRdb's version contains in-frame clones alone and is incomplete. The table shows over 150,000 clones, with about 80% occurring only once. Germline values: CDR1 LNHDA, CDR2 SQIVND (reference sequence). The CDR3 is 16 amino acids. Trimming took 5 bases from V and 0 from J, leaving 14 bases between them. Material: peripheral blood. The V call is TRBV19, the J call TRBJ2-1; possible D gene TRBD2, 5 bases. The clonotype was recovered from a man in his sixties or seventies with active or convalescent COVID-19. CDR3 in amino acids: CASSSRVPGSYNEQFF. CDR3 coding DNA: TGTGCCAGTAGTTCGAGGGTCCCTGGCTCCTACAATGAGCAGTTCTTC.